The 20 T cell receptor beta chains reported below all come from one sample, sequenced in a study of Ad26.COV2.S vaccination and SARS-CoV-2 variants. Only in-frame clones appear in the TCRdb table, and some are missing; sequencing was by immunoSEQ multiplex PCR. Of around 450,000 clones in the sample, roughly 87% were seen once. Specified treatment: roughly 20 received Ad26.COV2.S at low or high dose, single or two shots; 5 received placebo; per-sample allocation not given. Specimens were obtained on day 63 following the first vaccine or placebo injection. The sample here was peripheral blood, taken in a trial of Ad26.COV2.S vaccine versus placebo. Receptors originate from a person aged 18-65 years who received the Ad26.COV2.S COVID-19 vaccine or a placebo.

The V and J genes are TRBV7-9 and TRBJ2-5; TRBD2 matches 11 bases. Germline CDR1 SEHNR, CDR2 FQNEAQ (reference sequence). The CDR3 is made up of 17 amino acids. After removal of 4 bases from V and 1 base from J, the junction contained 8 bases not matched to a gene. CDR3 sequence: CASSSKTSGKIQETQYF. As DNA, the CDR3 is TGTGCCAGCAGCTCTAAGACTAGCGGGAAGATCCAAGAGACCCAGTACTTC.

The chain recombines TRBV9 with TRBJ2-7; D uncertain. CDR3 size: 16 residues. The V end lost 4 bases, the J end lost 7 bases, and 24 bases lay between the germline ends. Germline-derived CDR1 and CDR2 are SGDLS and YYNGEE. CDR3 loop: CASSPEASPIPREQYF. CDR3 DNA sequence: TGTGCCAGCAGCCCCGAAGCCTCGCCAATCCCCCGGGAGCAGTACTTC.

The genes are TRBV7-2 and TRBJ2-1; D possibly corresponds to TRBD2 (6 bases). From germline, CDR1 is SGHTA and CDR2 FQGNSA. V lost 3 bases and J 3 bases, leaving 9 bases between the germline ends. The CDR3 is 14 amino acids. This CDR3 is CASSFPGGYNEQFF. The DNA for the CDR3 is TGTGCCAGCAGCTTTCCCGGGGGCTACAATGAGCAGTTCTTC.

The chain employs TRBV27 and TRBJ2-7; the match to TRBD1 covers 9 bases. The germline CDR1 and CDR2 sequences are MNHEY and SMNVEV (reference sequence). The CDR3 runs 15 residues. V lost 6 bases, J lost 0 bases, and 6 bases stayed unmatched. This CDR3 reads CASRGRDRASYEQYF. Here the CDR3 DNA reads TGTGCCAGCAGAGGCCGGGACAGGGCCTCCTACGAGCAGTACTTC.

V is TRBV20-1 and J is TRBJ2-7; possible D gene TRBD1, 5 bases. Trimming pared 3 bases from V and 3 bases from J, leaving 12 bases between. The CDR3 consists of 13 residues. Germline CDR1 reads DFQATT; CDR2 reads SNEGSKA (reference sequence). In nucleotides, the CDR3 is TGCAGTGCTAGTTTCGCAGGGAACTACGAGCAGTACTTC. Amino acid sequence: CSASFAGNYEQYF.

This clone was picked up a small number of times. The CDR3 bases are TGTGCCAGTAGTATAGAGTCCACAGGGCCCTACGAGCAGTACTTC. It yields the protein CASSIESTGPYEQYF. The chain combines TRBV19 with TRBJ2-7; a possible D gene is TRBD1 (6 bases). Germline values: CDR1 LNHDA, CDR2 SQIVND (reference sequence). The CDR3 is made up of 15 amino acids. Deletions cut 0 bases from V and 2 bases from J, with 11 bases between.

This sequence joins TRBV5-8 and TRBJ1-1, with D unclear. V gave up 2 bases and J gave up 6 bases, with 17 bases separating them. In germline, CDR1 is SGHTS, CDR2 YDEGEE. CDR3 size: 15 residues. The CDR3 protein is CASSLGRVRLAEAFF. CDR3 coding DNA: TGTGCCAGCAGCTTAGGACGGGTTCGGTTGGCTGAAGCTTTCTTT.

Written as DNA, the CDR3 is TGCGCCAGCAGCTCCGGGACCCTCCGGGAGCAGTACTTC. Amino acids: CASSSGTLREQYF. This chain links TRBV5-1 with TRBJ2-7, with D perhaps being TRBD1 or TRBD2 (5 bases each). V was trimmed by 3 bases and J by 7 bases, leaving 14 bases between them. Germline loops: CDR1 SGHRS, CDR2 YFSETQ. This CDR3 has 13 amino acids.

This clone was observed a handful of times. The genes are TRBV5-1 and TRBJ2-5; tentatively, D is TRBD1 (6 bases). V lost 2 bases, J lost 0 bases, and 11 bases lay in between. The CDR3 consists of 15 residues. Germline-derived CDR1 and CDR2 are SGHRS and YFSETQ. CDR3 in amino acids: CASSLTGTNQETQYF. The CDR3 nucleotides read TGCGCCAGCAGCTTAACCGGGACAAACCAAGAGACCCAGTACTTC.

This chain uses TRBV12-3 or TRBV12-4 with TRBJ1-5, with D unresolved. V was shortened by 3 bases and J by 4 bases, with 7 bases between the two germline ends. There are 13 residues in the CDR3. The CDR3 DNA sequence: TGTGCCAGCAGTTTGAACAAAAATCAGCCCCAGCATTTT. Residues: CASSLNKNQPQHF.

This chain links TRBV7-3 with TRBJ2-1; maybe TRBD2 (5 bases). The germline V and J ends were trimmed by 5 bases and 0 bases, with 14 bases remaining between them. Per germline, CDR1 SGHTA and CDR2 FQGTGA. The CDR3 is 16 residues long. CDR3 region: CASSPQAESSYNEQFF. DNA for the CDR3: TGTGCCAGCAGCCCTCAAGCGGAAAGCTCCTACAATGAGCAGTTCTTC.

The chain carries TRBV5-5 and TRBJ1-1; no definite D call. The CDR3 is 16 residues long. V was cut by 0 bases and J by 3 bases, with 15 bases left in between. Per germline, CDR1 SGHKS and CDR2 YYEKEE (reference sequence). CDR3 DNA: TGTGCCAGCAGCTTGGATTTTAGGGAGTCGTACACTGAAGCTTTCTTT. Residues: CASSLDFRESYTEAFF. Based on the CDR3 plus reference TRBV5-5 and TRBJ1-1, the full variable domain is DAGVTQSPTHLIKTRGQQVTLRCSPISGHKSVSWYQQVLGQGPQFIFQYYEKEERGRGNFPDRFSARQFPNYSSELNVNALLLGDSALYLCASSLDFRESYTEAFFGQGTRLTVV.

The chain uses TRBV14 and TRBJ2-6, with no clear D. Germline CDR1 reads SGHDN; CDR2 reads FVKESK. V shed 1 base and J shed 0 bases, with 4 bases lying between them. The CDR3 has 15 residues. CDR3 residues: CASSQVSSGANVLTF. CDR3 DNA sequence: TGTGCCAGCAGCCAAGTAAGCTCTGGGGCCAACGTCCTGACTTTC.

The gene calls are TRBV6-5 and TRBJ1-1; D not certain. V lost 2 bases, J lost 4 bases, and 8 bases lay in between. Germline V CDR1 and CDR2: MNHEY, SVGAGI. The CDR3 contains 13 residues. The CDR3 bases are TGTGCCAGCAGTTACGGGTATAGCACTGAAGCTTTCTTT. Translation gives CASSYGYSTEAFF.

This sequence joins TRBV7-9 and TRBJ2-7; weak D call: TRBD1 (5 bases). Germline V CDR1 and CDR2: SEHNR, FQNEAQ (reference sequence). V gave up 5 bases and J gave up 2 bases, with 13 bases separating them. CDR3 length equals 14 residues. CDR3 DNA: TGTGCCAGCAGCACACCTCAGGGAACCTACGAGCAGTACTTC. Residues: CASSTPQGTYEQYF.

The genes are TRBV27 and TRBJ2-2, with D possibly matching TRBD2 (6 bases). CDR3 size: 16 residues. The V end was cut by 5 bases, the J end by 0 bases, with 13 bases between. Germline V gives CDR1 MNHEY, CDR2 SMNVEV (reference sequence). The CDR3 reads CASSPLGTPNTGELFF. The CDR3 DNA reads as TGTGCCAGCAGTCCGTTAGGGACTCCGAACACCGGGGAGCTGTTTTTT.

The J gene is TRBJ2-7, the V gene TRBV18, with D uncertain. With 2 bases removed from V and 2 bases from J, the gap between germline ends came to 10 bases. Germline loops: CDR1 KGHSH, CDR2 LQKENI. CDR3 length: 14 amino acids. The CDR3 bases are TGTGCCAGCTCACCAAGTGGCATCCCCTACGAGCAGTACTTC. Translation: CASSPSGIPYEQYF.

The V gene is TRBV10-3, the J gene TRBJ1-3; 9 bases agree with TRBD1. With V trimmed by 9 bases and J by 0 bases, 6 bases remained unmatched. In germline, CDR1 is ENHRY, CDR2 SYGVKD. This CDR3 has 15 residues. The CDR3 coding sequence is TGTGCCATAGGGACAGGGACCTCCTCTGGAAACACCATATATTTT. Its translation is CAIGTGTSSGNTIYF.

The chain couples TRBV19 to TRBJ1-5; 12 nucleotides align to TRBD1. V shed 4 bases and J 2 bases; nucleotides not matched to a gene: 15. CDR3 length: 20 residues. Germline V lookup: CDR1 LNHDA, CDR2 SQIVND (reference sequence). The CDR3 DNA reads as TGTGCCAGTAGTACAAAGGGACAGGGGGCAAGGTTGGTCGGCAATCAGCCCCAGCATTTT. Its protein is CASSTKGQGARLVGNQPQHF.

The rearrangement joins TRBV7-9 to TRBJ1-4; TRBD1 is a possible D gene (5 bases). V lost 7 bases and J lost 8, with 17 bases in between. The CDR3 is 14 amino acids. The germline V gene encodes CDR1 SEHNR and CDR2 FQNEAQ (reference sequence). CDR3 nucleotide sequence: TGTGCCAGCAACGGTGGGGGTTTTCGAGAAAAACTGTTTTTT. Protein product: CASNGGGFREKLFF.